These 2 T cell receptor beta chains share one sample of origin, sequenced in a study of cytomegalovirus exposure and HLA in healthy donors. Primers: 60 Vbeta forward and 13 Jbeta reverse. This table comes from immunoSEQ multiplex PCR, and its TCRdb copy is limited to in-frame clones, with some not included. The data contain fewer than 150,000 clones, 75% to 90% of them seen just once; the ten biggest clones take up under 7%. Sequenced: PBMCs. The source of these receptors is a woman aged 30 to 39 in good health and CMV-seropositive.

This sequence joins TRBV25-1 and TRBJ2-5; D not certain. Deletions cut 2 bases from V and 1 base from J, with 5 bases between. Germline V gene lookup returns CDR1 MGHDK and CDR2 SYGVNS. The CDR3 runs 13 residues. The CDR3 here is CASSELTQETQYF. The CDR3 DNA follows: TGTGCCAGCAGTGAACTAACCCAAGAGACCCAGTACTTC. Based on the CDR3 plus reference TRBV25-1 and TRBJ2-5, the full variable domain is EADIYQTPRYLVIGTGKKITLECSQTMGHDKMYWYQQDPGMELHLIHYSYGVNSTEKGDLSSESTVSRIRTEHFPLTLESARPSHTSQYLCASSELTQETQYFGPGTRLLVL.

The rearrangement links TRBV4-1 to TRBJ1-4, with a weak D call TRBD1 (5 bases). Per the germline V gene, CDR1 is MGHRA and CDR2 is YSYEKL. The CDR3 runs to 15 residues. The V end lost 3 bases, the J end lost 6 bases, and 14 bases lay between the germline ends. CDR3 coding DNA: TGCGCCAGCAGCCAGGCCGGGACTGATGATGAAAAACTGTTTTTT. Protein product: CASSQAGTDDEKLFF.